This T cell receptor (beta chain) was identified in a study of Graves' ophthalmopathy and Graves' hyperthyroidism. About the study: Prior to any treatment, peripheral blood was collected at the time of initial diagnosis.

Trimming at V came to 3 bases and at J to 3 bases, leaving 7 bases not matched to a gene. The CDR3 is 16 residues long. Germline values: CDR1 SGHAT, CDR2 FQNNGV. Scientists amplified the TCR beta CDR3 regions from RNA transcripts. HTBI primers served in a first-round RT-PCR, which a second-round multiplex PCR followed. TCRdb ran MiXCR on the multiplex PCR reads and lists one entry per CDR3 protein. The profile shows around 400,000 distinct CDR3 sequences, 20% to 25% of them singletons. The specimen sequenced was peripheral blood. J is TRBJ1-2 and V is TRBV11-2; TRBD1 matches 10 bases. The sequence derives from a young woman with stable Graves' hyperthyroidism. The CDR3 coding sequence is TGTGCCAGCAGCTTTCCCGGGACAGGGGCTCACTATGGCTACACCTTC. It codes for CASSFPGTGAHYGYTF.